These 30 T cell receptor beta chains share one sample of origin, sequenced in a study of CD8 T cells in Susac syndrome. RNA in amounts of roughly 0.5 to 1 ug was reverse transcribed with random hexamers. In TCRdb, the immunoSEQ multiplex PCR reads were re-called with MiXCR into one record per CDR3 protein. The sample has roughly 200,000 distinct CDR3 sequences; around 95% are singletons. The sample consisted of CD4+ T cells from PBMCs. These receptors were obtained from a human donor with multiple sclerosis.

The chain employs TRBV6-5 and TRBJ2-7; TRBD1 agrees at 8 bases. Germline V gene lookup returns CDR1 MNHEY and CDR2 SVGAGI. The CDR3 is made up of 15 amino acids. V was clipped by 2 bases and J by 5 bases; unmatched bases: 8. In DNA, the CDR3 is TGTGCCAGCAGTTACCAGACAGGGGCGAAGGACGAGCAGTACTTC. Encoded protein: CASSYQTGAKDEQYF.

The genes are TRBV12-3 or TRBV12-4 and TRBJ1-2, with 8 nucleotides matching TRBD1. The CDR3 contains 13 residues. V was clipped by 6 bases and J by 4 bases; unmatched bases: 4. CDR3: CASSLTGGYGYTF. The CDR3 DNA sequence: TGTGCCAGCAGCTTAACAGGGGGCTATGGCTACACCTTC.

This clonotype appeared once. This sequence joins TRBV7-9 and TRBJ2-6; D uncertain. V lost 10 bases and J lost 0, with 19 bases in between. The V gene's germline CDR1 is SEHNR and CDR2 FQNEAQ (reference sequence). This CDR3 has 17 amino acids. The CDR3 loop is CATTNRAGHSGANVLTF. CDR3 coding DNA: TGTGCCACCACCAATCGGGCAGGCCACTCTGGGGCCAACGTCCTGACTTTC.

The chain combines TRBV27 with TRBJ2-5; D is possibly TRBD1 (6 bases). CDR1 is MNHEY and CDR2 is SMNVEV in the germline V gene (reference sequence). V gave up 3 bases and J gave up 2 bases, with 10 bases separating them. The CDR3 spans 14 residues. As DNA, the CDR3 is TGTGCCAGCAGTTTCAATGGACAGCAAGAGACCCAGTACTTC. Amino acids: CASSFNGQQETQYF.

Notes on this clonotype: Relative to the germline gene, one junction end is altered; a read error may explain this. The V gene is TRBV29-1, the J gene TRBJ1-1; unclear D gene. CDR3 length: 12 amino acids. CDR1 and CDR2 from the germline V gene are SQVTM and ANQGSEA. The CDR3 nucleotides read TGCAGCGCTGAACTGAGGAACACTGAAGCTTTCTTT. Its protein is CSAELRNTEAFF.

The chain links TRBV12-3 or TRBV12-4 to TRBJ1-2, with unresolved D. The CDR3 consists of 14 residues. With 6 bases removed from V and 6 bases from J, the gap between germline ends came to 17 bases. CDR3 bases: TGTGCCAGCAGCATTGGGTCTCCCCCCCATGGCTACACCTTC. Translating it yields CASSIGSPPHGYTF.

As DNA, the CDR3 is TGTGCCTGGAGTTCGACTCGGACTAGCGGGATCTACAATGAGCAGTTCTTC. Its protein is CAWSSTRTSGIYNEQFF. The V and J genes are TRBV30 and TRBJ2-1; 12 nucleotides line up with TRBD2. This CDR3 is 17 amino acids long. The V gene's germline CDR1 is GTSNPN and CDR2 SVGIG (reference sequence). The V gene end was trimmed by 2 bases and the J gene end by 3 bases; junction bases not matched to a gene: 8.

The V and J genes are TRBV25-1 and TRBJ2-7; the match to TRBD1 covers 7 bases. CDR1 MGHDK and CDR2 SYGVNS come from the germline V gene. V was pared by 3 bases and J by 4 bases, with 9 bases of the junction left unmatched. This CDR3 has 15 residues. The chain's CDR3 is CASSDSGQYVYEQYF. As DNA, the CDR3 is TGTGCCAGCAGTGACTCGGGACAGTATGTGTACGAGCAGTACTTC.

This chain links TRBV30 with TRBJ2-2; D gene uncertain. Germline V gene lookup returns CDR1 GTSNPN and CDR2 SVGIG (reference sequence). V shed 5 bases and J shed 4 bases, with 11 bases lying between them. The CDR3 is made up of 13 amino acids. CDR3 protein: CAWVGFTTGELFF. In DNA, the CDR3 is TGTGCCTGGGTAGGGTTCACCACCGGGGAGCTGTTTTTT.

The J gene is TRBJ2-1, the V gene TRBV20-1, with TRBD1 identical over 8 bases. CDR3 length: 13 residues. J gave up 5 bases and V 7 bases, and 7 bases lay outside the gene matches. CDR1 is DFQATT, CDR2 SNEGSKA, per germline (reference sequence). The CDR3 loop is CSVSGTGDNEQFF. The CDR3 coding sequence is TGCAGTGTCTCCGGGACAGGAGACAATGAGCAGTTCTTC.

The chain recombines TRBV29-1 with TRBJ2-1, with D perhaps being TRBD1 or TRBD2 (6 bases each). V was cut by 0 bases and J by 9 bases, with 15 bases left in between. This CDR3 has 14 amino acids. From germline, CDR1 is SQVTM and CDR2 ANQGSEA. This CDR3 is CSVEDPGAVSEQFF. DNA for the CDR3: TGCAGCGTTGAAGATCCGGGGGCAGTTAGTGAGCAGTTCTTC.

V and J are TRBV5-1 and TRBJ2-4; D perhaps matches TRBD2 (6 bases). V lost 7 bases and J 8 bases, leaving 19 bases between the germline ends. The CDR3 runs to 14 residues. In germline, CDR1 is SGHRS, CDR2 YFSETQ. The CDR3 sequence is CASAPLGPGDIQYF. The CDR3 coding sequence is TGCGCCAGCGCACCCTTAGGGCCGGGGGACATTCAGTACTTC. The full variable domain, completed using reference TRBV5-1 and TRBJ2-4, is KAGVTQTPRYLIKTRGQQVTLSCSPISGHRSVSWYQQTPGQGLQFLFEYFSETQRNKGNFPGRFSGRQFSNSRSEMNVSTLELGDSALYLCASAPLGPGDIQYFGAGTRLSVL.

The chain joins TRBV18 to TRBJ1-1; no definite D call. CDR3 length equals 16 residues. Trimming took off 0 bases at V and 0 bases at J, with 11 bases between the two ends. Germline V gene sequence: CDR1 KGHSH, CDR2 LQKENI. The CDR3 protein is CASSPPWSGMNTEAFF. The CDR3, as DNA: TGTGCCAGCTCACCACCGTGGTCTGGGATGAACACTGAAGCTTTCTTT.

The chain recombines TRBV20-1 with TRBJ1-1; 7 positions match TRBD1. V trimming: 2 bases; J trimming: 5 bases; junction bases outside the gene matches: 8. Looked up from germline, CDR1 is DFQATT and CDR2 is SNEGSKA (reference sequence). There are 14 residues in the CDR3. CDR3: CSARRQGPGTEAFF. The CDR3, as DNA: TGCAGTGCTAGAAGACAGGGCCCTGGGACTGAAGCTTTCTTT.

This rearrangement joins TRBV29-1 to TRBJ1-2; the D is unclear. The length of the CDR3 is 14 residues. CDR1 SQVTM and CDR2 ANQGSEA come from the germline V gene. V gave up 4 bases and J gave up 4 bases, with 16 bases separating them. The CDR3 nucleotides read TGCAGCGTTGGGGCAGGAGGCGTGGGCTATGGCTACACCTTC. Residues: CSVGAGGVGYGYTF. Using reference TRBV29-1 and TRBJ1-2 for the parts outside the CDR3, the full variable domain is SAVISQKPSRDICQRGTSLTIQCQVDSQVTMMFWYRQQPGQSLTLIATANQGSEATYESGFVIDKFPISRPNLTFSTLTVSNMSPEDSSIYLCSVGAGGVGYGYTFGSGTRLTVV.

As to this clonotype: Relative to the germline gene, one junction end is altered; a read error may explain this. The rearrangement links TRBV7-2 to TRBJ2-5, with D possibly TRBD2 on 6 matching bases. The CDR3 consists of 13 residues. Per the germline V gene, CDR1 is SGHTA and CDR2 is FQGNSA. The CDR3 loop is CASSLVAETLLDF. The CDR3, as DNA: TGTGCCAGCAGCTTAGTAGCGGAGACCCTCCTGGACTTC.

This chain uses TRBV19 with TRBJ1-5, with 7 bases identical to TRBD1. Trimming at V came to 0 bases and at J to 7 bases, leaving 6 bases not matched to a gene. Germline values: CDR1 LNHDA, CDR2 SQIVND (reference sequence). This CDR3 is 15 amino acids long. The CDR3 loop is CASSIDGQAHQPQHF. The DNA of the CDR3 is TGTGCCAGTAGTATAGATGGACAGGCACACCAGCCCCAGCATTTT.

J is TRBJ2-3 and V is TRBV7-9; D call uncertain. Trimming pared 0 bases from V and 4 bases from J, leaving 5 bases between. In germline, CDR1 is SEHNR, CDR2 FQNEAQ (reference sequence). The CDR3 has 13 amino acids. Written as DNA, the CDR3 is TGTGCCAGCAGCTTAGCGGGTCCAGATACGCAGTATTTT. This codes for CASSLAGPDTQYF.

The V gene is TRBV28, the J gene TRBJ1-2; 7 bases are shared with TRBD1. From germline, CDR1 is MDHEN and CDR2 SYDVKM. The CDR3 length is 14 residues. The junction had 6 bases not matched to a gene; V was cut back by 3 bases and J by 5 bases. Here the CDR3 DNA reads TGTGCCAGCAGTTTCTGGGCGACAGGGTATGGCTACACCTTC. This gives the protein CASSFWATGYGYTF.

This chain uses TRBV29-1 with TRBJ1-1; 8 bases match TRBD1. The V gene end was trimmed by 4 bases and the J gene end by 1 base; junction bases not matched to a gene: 5. Germline V gene lookup returns CDR1 SQVTM and CDR2 ANQGSEA. The CDR3 length is 14 residues. This chain's CDR3 is CSVGQGSPNTEAFF. In nucleotides, the CDR3 is TGCAGCGTTGGACAGGGGTCACCGAACACTGAAGCTTTCTTT.

This chain joins TRBV2 and TRBJ1-5; D perhaps matches TRBD1 (6 bases). The V end was cut by 7 bases, the J end by 5 bases, with 9 bases between. Germline values: CDR1 SNHLY, CDR2 FYNNEI. The CDR3 is 12 amino acids. CDR3 nucleotide sequence: TGTGCCAGCACGGAGGGGGATCAGCCCCAGCATTTT. Protein sequence: CASTEGDQPQHF.

The rearrangement links TRBV7-9 to TRBJ2-3, with D maybe TRBD1 (5 bases). This CDR3 has 12 amino acids. Trimming removed 4 bases at V and 4 bases at J, with 6 bases between. Germline values: CDR1 SEHNR, CDR2 FQNEAQ (reference sequence). The CDR3 DNA reads TGTGCCAGCAGCTCCAGGGCAGATACGCAGTATTTT. Encoded protein: CASSSRADTQYF.

The chain joins TRBV23-1 to TRBJ1-6; TRBD1 might be the D (6 bases). TRBV23-1 is an ORF; its function is uncertain. The V end was cut by 1 base, the J end by 6 bases, with 19 bases between. CDR3 length: 18 amino acids. For the CDR3, the DNA is TGCGCCAGCAGTCAATTTGATACAGGGATGTATCCTAATTCACCCCTCCACTTT. It translates to CASSQFDTGMYPNSPLHF.

In its sample, this clonotype was seen once. The V gene is TRBV20-1, the J gene TRBJ1-5; 7 bases agree with TRBD1. Germline V gives CDR1 DFQATT, CDR2 SNEGSKA (reference sequence). The CDR3 has 15 residues. The CDR3 loop reads CSVRTGADNNQPQHF. CDR3 coding DNA: TGCAGCGTGCGGACAGGCGCCGACAACAATCAGCCCCAGCATTTT.

This clonotype was recorded only once. The chain combines TRBV15 with TRBJ2-7, with D perhaps matching TRBD1 (6 bases). The V end lost 1 base, the J end lost 4 bases, and 11 bases lay between the germline ends. The germline gives CDR1 LNHNV, CDR2 YYDKDF (reference sequence). This CDR3 contains 14 residues. The CDR3 sequence: CATSRAQGSYEQYF. The CDR3 bases are TGTGCCACCAGCAGAGCACAGGGAAGTTACGAGCAGTACTTC.

This clonotype occurred once. The chain combines TRBV14 with TRBJ2-1; 12 bases fit TRBD1. CDR1 and CDR2 from the germline V gene are SGHDN and FVKESK. The CDR3 runs 16 residues. J was trimmed by 7 bases and V by 4 bases; bases with no gene match: 8. The CDR3 coding sequence is TGTGCCAGCAGCCGGTCGGGACAGGGGGCAAAGAATGAGCAGTTCTTC. Protein product: CASSRSGQGAKNEQFF.

The chain has TRBV7-6 and TRBJ2-1; D could derive from TRBD1 or TRBD2 (7 bases each). The CDR3 runs 15 residues. Germline values: CDR1 SGHVS, CDR2 FNYEAQ. Trimming cost V 7 bases and J 6 bases, with 19 bases left between them. The CDR3 region is CASNDPQGGLNEQFF. The CDR3, as DNA: TGTGCCAGCAACGATCCCCAGGGGGGGCTCAATGAGCAGTTCTTC.

The CDR3 DNA sequence: TGCAGTGCCCGGACGTTGGGACTCCGTGTTGAGCAGTTCTTC. It translates to CSARTLGLRVEQFF. This rearrangement joins TRBV20-1 to TRBJ2-1; D is possibly TRBD2 (6 bases). V lost 6 bases and J 9 bases, leaving 21 bases between the germline ends. This CDR3 spans 14 amino acids. Per germline, CDR1 DFQATT and CDR2 SNEGSKA (reference sequence).

The chain carries TRBV2 and TRBJ2-7; D not certain. Trimming took off 6 bases at V and 2 bases at J, with 11 bases between the two ends. Germline lookup yields CDR1 SNHLY and CDR2 FYNNEI. CDR3 length: 13 residues. CDR3 residues: CASRPQTPYEQYF. The CDR3 DNA is TGTGCCAGCAGGCCACAAACCCCCTACGAGCAGTACTTC.

The chain combines TRBV6-7 with TRBJ2-7; D is ambiguous. TRBV6-7 is identified as an open reading frame with a role that is uncertain. This CDR3 contains 16 residues. Trimming left V 4 bases short and J 0 bases short, with 16 bases between. The DNA of the CDR3 is TGTGCCAGCAGTTCATCCTTCACCTGGAGCTCCTACGAGCAGTACTTC. This gives the protein CASSSSFTWSSYEQYF.